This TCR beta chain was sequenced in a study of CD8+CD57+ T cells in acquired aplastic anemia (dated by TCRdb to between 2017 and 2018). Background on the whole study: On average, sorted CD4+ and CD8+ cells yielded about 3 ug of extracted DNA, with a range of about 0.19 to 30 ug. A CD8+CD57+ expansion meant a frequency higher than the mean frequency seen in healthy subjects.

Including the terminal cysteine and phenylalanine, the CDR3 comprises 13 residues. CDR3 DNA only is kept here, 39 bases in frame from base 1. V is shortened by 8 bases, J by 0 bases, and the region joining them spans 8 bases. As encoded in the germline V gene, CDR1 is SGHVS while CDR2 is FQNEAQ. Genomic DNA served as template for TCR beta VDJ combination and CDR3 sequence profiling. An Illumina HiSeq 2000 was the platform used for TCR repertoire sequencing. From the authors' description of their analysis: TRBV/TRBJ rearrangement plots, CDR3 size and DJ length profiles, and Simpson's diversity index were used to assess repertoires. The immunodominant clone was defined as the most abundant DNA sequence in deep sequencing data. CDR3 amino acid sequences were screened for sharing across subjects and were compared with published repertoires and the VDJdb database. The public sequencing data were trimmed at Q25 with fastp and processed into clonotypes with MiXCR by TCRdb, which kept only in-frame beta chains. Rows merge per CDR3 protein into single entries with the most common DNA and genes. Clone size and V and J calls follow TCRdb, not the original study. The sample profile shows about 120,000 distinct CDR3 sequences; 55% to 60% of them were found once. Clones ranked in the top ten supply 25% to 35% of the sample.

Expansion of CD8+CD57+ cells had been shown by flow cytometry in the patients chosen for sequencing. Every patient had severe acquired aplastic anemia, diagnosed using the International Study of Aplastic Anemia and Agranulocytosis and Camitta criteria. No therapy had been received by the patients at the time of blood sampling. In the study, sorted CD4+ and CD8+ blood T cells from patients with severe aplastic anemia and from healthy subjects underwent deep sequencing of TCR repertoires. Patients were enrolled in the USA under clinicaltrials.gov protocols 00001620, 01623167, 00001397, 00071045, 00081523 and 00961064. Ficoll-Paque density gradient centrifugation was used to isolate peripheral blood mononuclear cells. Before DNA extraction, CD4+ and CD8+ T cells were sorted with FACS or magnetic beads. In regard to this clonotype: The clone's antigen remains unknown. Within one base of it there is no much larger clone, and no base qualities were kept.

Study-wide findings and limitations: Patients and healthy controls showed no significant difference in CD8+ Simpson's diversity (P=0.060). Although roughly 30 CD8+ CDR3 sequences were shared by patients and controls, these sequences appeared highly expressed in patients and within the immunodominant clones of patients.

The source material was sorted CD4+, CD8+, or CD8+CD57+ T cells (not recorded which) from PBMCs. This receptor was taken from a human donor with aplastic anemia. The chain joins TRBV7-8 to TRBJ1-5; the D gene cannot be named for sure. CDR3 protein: CASGTVSNQPQHF. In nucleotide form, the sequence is TGTGCCAGCGGAACAGTTAGCAATCAGCCCCAGCATTTT.